This is a list of T cell receptor beta chains from one sample in a study of Ad26.COV2.S vaccination and SARS-CoV-2 variants. This table comes from immunoSEQ multiplex PCR, and its TCRdb copy is limited to in-frame clones, with some not included. The sample lists around 400,000 clones; approximately 89% were seen once. The material sequenced was peripheral blood, taken in a trial of Ad26.COV2.S vaccine versus placebo. The receptors here all came from a person between 18 and 59 years old who received the Ad26.COV2.S COVID-19 vaccine or a placebo. The CDR3 runs from the conserved cysteine through the conserved F or W. Fields, in order: V gene, D gene, clone size, J gene, CDR3 protein, CDR3 DNA. The D gene is left open where the match is weak. Clone size is given for some rows only: seen once, a few or many times, or a class if the clone is expanded.

>TRBV29-1|.|.|TRBJ2-7
CSVVRDMRFYEQYF
TGCAGCGTGGTCCGGGACATGCGTTTCTACGAGCAGTACTTC
>TRBV7-9|.|.|TRBJ2-3
CASSLTSRTDTQYF
TGTGCCAGCAGCTTGACTTCCCGCACAGATACGCAGTATTTT
>TRBV4-2|.|.|TRBJ2-6
CASSQDHLDSGANVLTF
TGTGCCAGCAGCCAAGATCACCTGGACTCTGGGGCCAACGTCCTGACTTTC
>TRBV19|.|.|TRBJ2-4
CASSRGRDGVSKNIQYF
TGTGCCAGTAGTAGGGGGCGGGACGGCGTCTCCAAAAACATTCAGTACTTC
>TRBV5-1|.|once|TRBJ2-2
CASSWINTGELFF
TGCGCCAGCAGCTGGATCAACACCGGGGAGCTGTTTTTT
>TRBV7-9|.|.|TRBJ1-2
CASSLYRGPNYGYTF
TGTGCCAGCAGCTTATACCGGGGGCCTAACTATGGCTACACCTTC
>TRBV6-5|.|.|TRBJ1-5
CASSGVNQPQHF
TGTGCCAGTTCAGGGGTCAATCAGCCCCAGCATTTT
>TRBV3-1/TRBV3-2|.|.|TRBJ2-7
CASSRRFGPYEQYF
TGTGCCAGCAGCCGCCGTTTTGGTCCCTACGAGCAGTACTTC
>TRBV21-1|.|.|TRBJ2-2
CASSESGRGTGELFF
TGTGCCAGCAGCGAAAGCGGGAGAGGCACCGGGGAGCTGTTTTTT
>TRBV23-1|.|.|TRBJ2-7
CASSGVDRPDEQYF
TGCGCCAGCAGTGGGGTCGACAGGCCCGACGAGCAGTACTTC
>TRBV19|.|.|TRBJ2-2
CASRGYANTGELFF
TGTGCCAGTCGGGGGTACGCGAACACCGGGGAGCTGTTTTTT
>TRBV5-1|.|.|TRBJ1-2
CASTFAPTRQADSGYTF
TGCGCCAGCACCTTCGCCCCGACCAGACAAGCCGACTCTGGCTACACCTTC
>TRBV2|.|once|TRBJ1-1
CASSGPGNTEAFF
TGTGCCAGCAGTGGCCCCGGGAACACTGAAGCTTTCTTT
>TRBV5-4|.|.|TRBJ2-2
CASSLGYRADGELFF
TGTGCCAGCAGTTTGGGATACAGGGCGGACGGGGAGCTGTTTTTT
>TRBV12-3/TRBV12-4|.|.|TRBJ2-1
CASSFGLHEQFF
TGTGCCAGCAGTTTTGGTCTCCATGAGCAGTTCTTC
>TRBV28|TRBD1|few|TRBJ1-5
CASTPTGRNQPQHF
TGTGCCAGCACCCCGACAGGGCGCAATCAGCCCCAGCATTTT
>TRBV18|.|.|TRBJ2-3
CASSDGGDTQYF
TGTGCCAGCTCAGACGGGGGAGATACGCAGTATTTT
>TRBV19|.|.|TRBJ2-2
CASRIGPTGELFF
TGTGCCAGTAGGATCGGGCCGACCGGGGAGCTGTTTTTT
>TRBV6-5|.|.|TRBJ2-3
CASSYRDHPADTQYF
TGTGCCAGCAGTTACCGGGACCACCCCGCAGATACGCAGTATTTT
>TRBV4-3|.|.|TRBJ1-4
CASSQVIATNEKLFF
TGCGCCAGCAGCCAAGTTATCGCAACTAATGAAAAACTGTTTTTT
>TRBV28|TRBD1|.|TRBJ2-7
CASSRQGTFYEQYF
TGTGCCAGCAGTCGACAGGGGACGTTCTACGAGCAGTACTTC
>TRBV4-1|.|.|TRBJ2-3
CASSQAIRTDRADTQYF
TGCGCCAGCAGCCAAGCAATTAGGACCGATCGCGCAGATACGCAGTATTTT
>TRBV28|TRBD1|.|TRBJ2-1
CASSHGQGGYNEQFF
TGTGCCAGCAGTCACGGACAGGGGGGGTACAATGAGCAGTTCTTC
>TRBV4-3|TRBD1|.|TRBJ1-5
CASSADRDNQPQHF
TGCGCCAGCAGCGCGGACAGGGATAATCAGCCCCAGCATTTT
>TRBV19|.|.|TRBJ2-3
CASSGLRDRDTQYF
TGTGCCAGTAGTGGTCTAAGGGACCGAGATACGCAGTATTTT
>TRBV24-1|TRBD1|.|TRBJ1-1
CARIDRANTEAFF
TGTGCCAGGATAGACAGGGCGAACACTGAAGCTTTCTTT
>TRBV6-4|.|.|TRBJ1-2
CASSEQSGDYGYTF
TGTGCCAGCAGTGAACAGAGCGGGGACTATGGCTACACCTTC
>TRBV6-1|.|.|TRBJ1-6
CASSARQALGVSPLHF
TGTGCCAGCAGTGCCAGACAGGCCTTAGGGGTCTCACCCCTCCACTTT
>TRBV21-1|.|.|TRBJ2-3
CASSKGKREATTDTQYF
TGTGCCAGCAGCAAAGGCAAGCGGGAGGCCACCACAGATACGCAGTATTTT
>TRBV15|.|.|TRBJ1-1
CATSRLGGAGAEAFF
TGTGCCACCAGCAGGTTGGGGGGCGCTGGGGCTGAAGCTTTCTTT
>TRBV15|TRBD2|.|TRBJ2-1
CATSREGGGASGSVSYNEQFF
TGTGCCACCAGCAGAGAGGGGGGAGGGGCTAGCGGGAGTGTCTCCTACAATGAGCAGTTCTTC
>TRBV7-2|TRBD2|.|TRBJ2-7
CASSPGTSGSRYF
TGTGCCAGCAGCCCCGGGACTAGCGGGAGTCGGTACTTC
>TRBV5-1|.|.|TRBJ1-1
CASSPASGRVETEAFF
TGCGCCAGCAGCCCCGCCAGTGGCAGGGTGGAGACTGAAGCTTTCTTT